This T cell receptor beta chain was identified during a study of cytomegalovirus exposure and HLA in healthy donors. Study results and limitations: The study listed roughly 160 cytomegalovirus-associated TCR beta chains.

CDR3 length equals 15 residues. In germline, CDR1 is SGHAT, CDR2 FQDESV (reference sequence). With regard to this clone: Its antigen is unknown.

A multiplex PCR was run with 60 Vbeta primers and 13 Jbeta primers. Libraries were prepared by immunoSEQ multiplex PCR; TCRdb keeps only in-frame clonotypes and omits some of them. The sample has 150,000 to 200,000 clones, approximately 85% seen once. The specimen sequenced was PBMCs. V is TRBV11-1 and J is TRBJ2-5; D may be TRBD1 (5 bases). TRBJ2-7 explains the end of the DNA better; the J call may be wrong. This sequence originates from a man over 45 in good health and CMV-seropositive. In DNA form, the CDR3 reads TGTGCCAGCAGCTTAGCGCGATCTGGGGCCTCCGAGCAGTACTTC. Amino acids: CASSLARSGASEQYF.